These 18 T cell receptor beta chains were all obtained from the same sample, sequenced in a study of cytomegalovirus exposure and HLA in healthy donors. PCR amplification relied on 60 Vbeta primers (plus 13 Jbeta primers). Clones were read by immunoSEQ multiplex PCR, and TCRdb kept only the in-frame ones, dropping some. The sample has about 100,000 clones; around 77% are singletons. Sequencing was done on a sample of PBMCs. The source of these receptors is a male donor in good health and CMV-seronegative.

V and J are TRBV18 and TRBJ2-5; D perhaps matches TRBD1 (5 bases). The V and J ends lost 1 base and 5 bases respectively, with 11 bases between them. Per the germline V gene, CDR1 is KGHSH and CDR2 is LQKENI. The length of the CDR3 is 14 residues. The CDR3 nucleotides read TGTGCCAGCTCACCACATCCAGGGCGGGAGACCCAGTACTTC. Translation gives CASSPHPGRETQYF. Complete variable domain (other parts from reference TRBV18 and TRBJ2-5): NAGVMQNPRHLVRRRGQEARLRCSPMKGHSHVYWYRQLPEEGLKFMVYLQKENIIDESGMPKERFSAEFPKEGPSILRIQQVVRGDSAAYFCASSPHPGRETQYFGPGTRLLVL.

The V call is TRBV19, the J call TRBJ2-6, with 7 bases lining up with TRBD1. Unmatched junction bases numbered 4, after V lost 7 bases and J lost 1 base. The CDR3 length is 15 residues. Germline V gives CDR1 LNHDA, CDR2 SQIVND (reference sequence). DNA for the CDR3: TGTGCCAGTAACTCACAGGGGTCTGGGGCCAACGTCCTGACTTTC. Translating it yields CASNSQGSGANVLTF.

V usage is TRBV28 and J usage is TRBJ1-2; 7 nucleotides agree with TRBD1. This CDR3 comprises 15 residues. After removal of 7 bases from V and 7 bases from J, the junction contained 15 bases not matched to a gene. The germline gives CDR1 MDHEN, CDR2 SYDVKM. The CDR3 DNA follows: TGTGCCAGCAAGTCCCCACAGGGGACCTCGTTTGGCTACACCTTC. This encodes CASKSPQGTSFGYTF.

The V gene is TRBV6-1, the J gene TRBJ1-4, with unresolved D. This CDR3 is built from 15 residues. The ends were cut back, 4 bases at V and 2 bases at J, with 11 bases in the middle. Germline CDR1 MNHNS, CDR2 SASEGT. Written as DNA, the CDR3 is TGTGCCAGCAGTGGGGTACTGGGCACTAATGAAAAACTGTTTTTT. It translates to CASSGVLGTNEKLFF.

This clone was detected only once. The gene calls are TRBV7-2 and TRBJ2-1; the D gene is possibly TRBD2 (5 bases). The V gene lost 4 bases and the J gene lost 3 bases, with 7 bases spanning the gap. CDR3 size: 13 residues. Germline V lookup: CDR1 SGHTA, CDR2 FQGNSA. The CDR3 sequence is CASSYSGYNEQFF. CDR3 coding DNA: TGTGCCAGCAGCTACAGCGGCTACAATGAGCAGTTCTTC.

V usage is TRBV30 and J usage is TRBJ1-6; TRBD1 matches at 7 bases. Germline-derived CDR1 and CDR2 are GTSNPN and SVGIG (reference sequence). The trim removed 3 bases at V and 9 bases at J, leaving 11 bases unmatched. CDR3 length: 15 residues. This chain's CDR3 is CAWSPLRGRASPLHF. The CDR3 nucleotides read TGTGCCTGGAGCCCCTTAAGGGGGCGGGCTTCACCCCTCCACTTT.

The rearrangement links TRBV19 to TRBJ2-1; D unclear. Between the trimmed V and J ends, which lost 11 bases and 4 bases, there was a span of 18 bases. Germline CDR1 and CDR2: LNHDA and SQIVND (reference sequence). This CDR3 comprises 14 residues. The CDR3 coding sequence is TGTGCCTCTTCCCCGGGTCCTAGTTACAATGAGCAGTTCTTC. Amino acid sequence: CASSPGPSYNEQFF.

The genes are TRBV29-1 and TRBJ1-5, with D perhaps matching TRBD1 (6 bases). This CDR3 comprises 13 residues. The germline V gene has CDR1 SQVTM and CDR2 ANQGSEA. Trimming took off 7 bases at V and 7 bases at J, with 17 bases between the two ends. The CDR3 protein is CSAITGYGQPQHF. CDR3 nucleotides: TGCAGCGCCATCACAGGGTACGGACAGCCCCAGCATTTT.

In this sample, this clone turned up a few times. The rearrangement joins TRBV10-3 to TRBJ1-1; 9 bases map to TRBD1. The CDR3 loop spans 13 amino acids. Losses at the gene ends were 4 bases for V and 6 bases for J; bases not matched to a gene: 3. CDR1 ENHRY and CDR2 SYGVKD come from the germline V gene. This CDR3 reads CAISAGQGAEAFF. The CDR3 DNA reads TGTGCCATCAGTGCGGGACAGGGCGCTGAAGCTTTCTTT.

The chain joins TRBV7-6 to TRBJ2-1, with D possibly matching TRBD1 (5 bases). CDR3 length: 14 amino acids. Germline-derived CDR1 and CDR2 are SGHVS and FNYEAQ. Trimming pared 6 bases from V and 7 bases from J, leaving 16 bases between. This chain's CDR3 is CASRSWGAWNEQFF. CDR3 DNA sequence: TGTGCCAGCAGGTCCTGGGGCGCGTGGAATGAGCAGTTCTTC. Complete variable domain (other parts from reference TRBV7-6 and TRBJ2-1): GAGVSQSPRYKVTKRGQDVALRCDPISGHVSLYWYRQALGQGPEFLTYFNYEAQQDKSGLPNDRFSAERPEGSISTLTIQRTEQRDSAMYRCASRSWGAWNEQFFGPGTRLTVL.

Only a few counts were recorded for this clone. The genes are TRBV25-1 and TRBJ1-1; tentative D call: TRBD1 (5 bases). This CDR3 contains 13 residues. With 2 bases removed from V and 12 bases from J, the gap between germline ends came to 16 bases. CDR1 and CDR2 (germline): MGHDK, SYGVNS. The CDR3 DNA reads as TGTGCCAGCAGTGAAGTTGGGGCACATTCCACTTTCTTT. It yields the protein CASSEVGAHSTFF. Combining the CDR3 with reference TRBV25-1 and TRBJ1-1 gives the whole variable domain EADIYQTPRYLVIGTGKKITLECSQTMGHDKMYWYQQDPGMELHLIHYSYGVNSTEKGDLSSESTVSRIRTEHFPLTLESARPSHTSQYLCASSEVGAHSTFFGQGTRLTVV.

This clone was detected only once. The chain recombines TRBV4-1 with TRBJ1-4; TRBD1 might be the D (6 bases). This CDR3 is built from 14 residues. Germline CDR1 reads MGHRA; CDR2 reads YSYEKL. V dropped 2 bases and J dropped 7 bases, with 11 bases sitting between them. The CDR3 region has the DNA TGCGCCAGCAGCCAATCTCAGGGGTTTGAAAAACTGTTTTTT. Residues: CASSQSQGFEKLFF.

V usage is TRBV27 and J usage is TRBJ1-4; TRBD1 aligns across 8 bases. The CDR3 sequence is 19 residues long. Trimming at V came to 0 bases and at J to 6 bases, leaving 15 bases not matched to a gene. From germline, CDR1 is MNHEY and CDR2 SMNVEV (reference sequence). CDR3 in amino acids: CASSLSGPGGTGRYEKLFF. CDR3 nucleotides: TGTGCCAGCAGTTTATCGGGGCCTGGGGGGACAGGCAGATATGAAAAACTGTTTTTT.

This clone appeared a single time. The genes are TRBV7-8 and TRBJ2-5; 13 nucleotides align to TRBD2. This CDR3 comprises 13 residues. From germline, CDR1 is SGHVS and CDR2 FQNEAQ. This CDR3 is CAALAGGKETQYF. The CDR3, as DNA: TGTGCAGCACTAGCGGGAGGGAAAGAGACCCAGTACTTC.

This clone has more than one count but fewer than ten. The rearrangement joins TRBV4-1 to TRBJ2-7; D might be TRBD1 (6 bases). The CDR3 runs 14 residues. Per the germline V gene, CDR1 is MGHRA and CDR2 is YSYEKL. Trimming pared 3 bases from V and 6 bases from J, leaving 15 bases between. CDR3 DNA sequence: TGCGCCAGCAGCCAGATTGCACAGGGTTCCGAGCAGTACTTC. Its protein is CASSQIAQGSEQYF.

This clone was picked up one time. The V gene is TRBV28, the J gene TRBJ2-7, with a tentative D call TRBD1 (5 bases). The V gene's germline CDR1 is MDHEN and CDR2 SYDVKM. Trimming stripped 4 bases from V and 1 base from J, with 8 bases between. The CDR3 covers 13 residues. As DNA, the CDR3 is TGTGCCAGCAGTTACAGGTATTCCTACGAGCAGTACTTC. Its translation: CASSYRYSYEQYF.

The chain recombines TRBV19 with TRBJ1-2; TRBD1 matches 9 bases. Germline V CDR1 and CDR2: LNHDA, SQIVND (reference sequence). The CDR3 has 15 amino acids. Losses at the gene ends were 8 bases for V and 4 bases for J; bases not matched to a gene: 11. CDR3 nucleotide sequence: TGTGCCAGTTCCCTCGAGGACAGGGGACTCTATGGCTACACCTTC. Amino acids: CASSLEDRGLYGYTF. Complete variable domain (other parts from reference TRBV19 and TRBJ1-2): DGGITQSPKYLFRKEGQNVTLSCEQNLNHDAMYWYRQDPGQGLRLIYYSQIVNDFQKGDIAEGYSVSREKKESFPLTVTSAQKNPTAFYLCASSLEDRGLYGYTFGSGTRLTVV.

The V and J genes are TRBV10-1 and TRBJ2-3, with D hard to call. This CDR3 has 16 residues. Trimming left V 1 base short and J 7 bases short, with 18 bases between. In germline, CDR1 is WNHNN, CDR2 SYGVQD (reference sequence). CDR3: CASSEFKLSSGNTQYF. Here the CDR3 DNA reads TGCGCCAGCAGTGAGTTTAAGCTTTCCTCAGGCAATACGCAGTATTTT.